This is a list of T cell receptor beta chains from one sample in a study of cytomegalovirus exposure and HLA in healthy donors. Clones were read by immunoSEQ multiplex PCR, and TCRdb kept only the in-frame ones, dropping some. Here the sample spans some 170,000 clones, about 80% being singletons. The sequenced sample was PBMCs. The source is a man aged 18 to 30 in good health and CMV-seropositive. CDR3s include the opening cysteine and the closing phenylalanine or tryptophan.

v_call: TRBV6-1
j_call: TRBJ1-2
cdr3_aa: CASSESWTGVVTF

v_call: TRBV4-1
j_call: TRBJ2-2
cdr3_aa: CASSPFGTGGNTGELFF

v_call: TRBV4-3
j_call: TRBJ2-7
cdr3_aa: CASSQDLERYEQYF

v_call: TRBV6-4
j_call: TRBJ2-2
cdr3_aa: CASSADSGGHTGELFF

v_call: TRBV2
j_call: TRBJ2-3
cdr3_aa: CAEGGADTQYF

v_call: TRBV9
j_call: TRBJ1-1
cdr3_aa: CASSVLPGAGGTEAFF

v_call: TRBV10-3
j_call: TRBJ2-7
cdr3_aa: CAISESDISYEQYF

v_call: TRBV6-1
j_call: TRBJ1-5
cdr3_aa: CASSVGGASNQPQHF

v_call: TRBV30
j_call: TRBJ2-7
cdr3_aa: CAWVEGTGSYEQYF

v_call: TRBV10-1
j_call: TRBJ1-2
cdr3_aa: CASRVRTGFYGYTF

v_call: TRBV20-1
j_call: TRBJ1-1
cdr3_aa: CSAREVAEAFF

v_call: TRBV5-4
j_call: TRBJ1-3
cdr3_aa: CASSHRDSLGNTIYF

v_call: TRBV2
j_call: TRBJ1-1
cdr3_aa: CASSGGIDRVNTEAFF

v_call: TRBV5-1
j_call: TRBJ1-1
cdr3_aa: CASSLTSNFHAFF

v_call: TRBV19
j_call: TRBJ2-1
cdr3_aa: CASSGQRYNEQFF

v_call: TRBV5-1
j_call: TRBJ1-1
cdr3_aa: CASSGGTGKTEAFF

v_call: TRBV7-9
j_call: TRBJ2-1
cdr3_aa: CASSLAGTSGNNEQFF

v_call: TRBV23-1
j_call: TRBJ2-5
cdr3_aa: CASSQKSTNLDRHPFSETQYF

v_call: TRBV28
j_call: TRBJ2-5
cdr3_aa: CASNYGTGMDLGETQYF

v_call: TRBV7-9
j_call: TRBJ1-2
cdr3_aa: CASSLGEAGYTF

v_call: TRBV9
j_call: TRBJ1-3
cdr3_aa: CASSVGGGSGNTIYF

v_call: TRBV15
j_call: TRBJ1-3
cdr3_aa: CATSRVGQGTNTIYF

v_call: TRBV19
j_call: TRBJ1-4
cdr3_aa: CASSMYYQIPSTNEKLFF

v_call: TRBV27
j_call: TRBJ2-7
cdr3_aa: CASRDRGYEQYF

v_call: TRBV11-2
j_call: TRBJ1-3
cdr3_aa: CASSPAGSGNTIYF

v_call: TRBV7-8
j_call: TRBJ2-6
cdr3_aa: CASSSDRKSSGANVLTF

v_call: TRBV7-8
j_call: TRBJ2-7
cdr3_aa: CASSPQTSGTSYEQYF

v_call: TRBV7-8
j_call: TRBJ1-5
cdr3_aa: CASSLANLGGTSNQPQHF

v_call: TRBV6-4
j_call: TRBJ1-2
cdr3_aa: CASSEQTGRSGYTF

v_call: TRBV4-1
j_call: TRBJ2-3
cdr3_aa: CASSQVVRDTQYF

v_call: TRBV11-2
j_call: TRBJ1-3
cdr3_aa: CASSFGTGRAGNTIYF

v_call: TRBV11-2
j_call: TRBJ2-2
cdr3_aa: CASTLRVTNTGELFF

v_call: TRBV5-1
j_call: TRBJ2-1
cdr3_aa: CASSLLGNEQFF

v_call: TRBV5-1
j_call: TRBJ1-2
cdr3_aa: CASSLTGLGYGYTF

v_call: TRBV11-3
j_call: TRBJ2-1
cdr3_aa: CASSFGGWNEQFF

v_call: TRBV7-2
j_call: TRBJ2-1
cdr3_aa: CASSLISGNEQFF

v_call: TRBV28
j_call: TRBJ1-2
cdr3_aa: CASSLPGFGLHYGYTF

v_call: TRBV19
j_call: TRBJ1-3
cdr3_aa: CASSISIQSPGYLPGNTIYF

v_call: TRBV18
j_call: TRBJ2-1
cdr3_aa: CASSPSRTSGSYNEQFF

v_call: TRBV11-2
j_call: TRBJ1-1
cdr3_aa: CASSLERNTEAFF

v_call: TRBV29-1
j_call: TRBJ1-1
cdr3_aa: CSVSPTRRENTEAFF

v_call: TRBV4-2
j_call: TRBJ2-7
cdr3_aa: CASSQGPSGSVGSYEQYF

v_call: TRBV5-1
j_call: TRBJ1-5
cdr3_aa: CASSLNSNQPQHF

v_call: TRBV28
j_call: TRBJ2-2
cdr3_aa: CASSPGGRDGELFF

v_call: TRBV7-9
j_call: TRBJ2-2
cdr3_aa: CASAQTPRGGNTGELFF

v_call: TRBV27
j_call: TRBJ2-2
cdr3_aa: CASSSMTDTNTGELFF

v_call: TRBV29-1
j_call: TRBJ2-3
cdr3_aa: CSVLSGGAADTQYF

v_call: TRBV10-3
j_call: TRBJ2-7
cdr3_aa: CAISDSDLGRGSYEQYF

v_call: TRBV27
j_call: TRBJ2-1
cdr3_aa: CASSFDGAGFRYNEQFF

v_call: TRBV9
j_call: TRBJ2-7
cdr3_aa: CASSPEQVYEQYF

v_call: TRBV7-9
j_call: TRBJ1-1
cdr3_aa: CASSIQGGTEAFF